The T cell receptor beta chain described here comes from a study of control samples from healthy donors and cancer patients. TCRdb keeps only in-frame clones here, not all; method: immunoSEQ multiplex PCR. This sample has some 210,000 clones, with 91% found just once. CDR1 is GTSNPN, CDR2 SVGIG, per germline (reference sequence). This CDR3 spans 15 amino acids. Losses at the gene ends were 3 bases for V and 6 bases for J; bases not matched to a gene: 7. The TCR sequence derives from a young man in good health. Sequencing was done on a sample of blood. This rearrangement joins TRBV30 to TRBJ1-4, with 10 bases identical to TRBD1. DNA of the CDR3: TGTGCCTGGAGCCGCGGACAGGGGGTACATGAAAAACTGTTTTTT. Translation gives CAWSRGQGVHEKLFF.